Listed below are T cell receptor beta chains from one sample, sequenced in a study of blood T cells in healthy people across ages. One entry per CDR3 protein, called by TCRdb with MiXCR from the 5' RACE reads. This table holds roughly 1.7 million distinct CDR3 sequences, about 35% found once. The specimen sequenced was blood. These receptors were collected from a woman in her twenties or thirties in good health. The CDR3 runs from the conserved cysteine through the conserved F or W. Each record gives: clone size, D gene, CDR3 length, J gene, V gene, CDR3 protein, CDR3 DNA. D genes are given only for firm matches. A row's size may be missing; if present it is once, few, many or a size class.

size: .
D: TRBD1
length: 12
J: TRBJ1-5
V: TRBV3-1
CDR3: CASSPRTGPQHF
DNA: TGTGCCAGCAGCCCCCGGACAGGGCCCCAGCATTTT

size: .
D: .
length: 16
J: TRBJ2-1
V: TRBV12-3/TRBV12-4
CDR3: CASSSPPAELYNEQFF
DNA: TGTGCCAGCAGTTCGCCCCCCGCAGAACTGTACAATGAGCAGTTCTTC

size: once
D: .
length: 16
J: TRBJ2-7
V: TRBV7-2
CDR3: CASSQVSTGVSYEQYF
DNA: TGTGCCAGCAGCCAGGTCTCAACTGGCGTTTCCTACGAGCAGTACTTC

size: .
D: .
length: 17
J: TRBJ1-2
V: TRBV20-1
CDR3: CSAIPRQRDNLGYGYTF
DNA: TGCAGTGCTATACCACGACAAAGAGACAATCTCGGCTATGGCTACACCTTC

size: .
D: TRBD2
length: 15
J: TRBJ2-7
V: TRBV3-1
CDR3: CASSLQGGGTGEQYF
DNA: TGTGCCAGCAGCCTTCAGGGCGGGGGAACCGGAGAGCAGTACTTC

size: .
D: .
length: 14
J: TRBJ2-7
V: TRBV4-1
CDR3: CASSRPSEAYEQYF
DNA: TGCGCCAGCAGCCGCCCTTCTGAAGCTTACGAGCAGTACTTC

size: .
D: TRBD1
length: 17
J: TRBJ2-3
V: TRBV14
CDR3: CASSHQTGPAMTDTQYF
DNA: TGTGCCAGCAGCCATCAGACAGGGCCAGCAATGACAGATACGCAGTATTTT

size: .
D: .
length: 15
J: TRBJ2-7
V: TRBV11-2
CDR3: CASSAQVSALYEQYF
DNA: TGTGCCAGCAGCGCACAGGTGAGCGCCCTATACGAGCAGTACTTC

size: .
D: TRBD1
length: 13
J: TRBJ2-7
V: TRBV2
CDR3: CASTRDRGREQYF
DNA: TGTGCCAGCACGAGGGACAGGGGGCGAGAGCAGTACTTC

size: many
D: TRBD2
length: 15
J: TRBJ2-1
V: TRBV7-2
CDR3: CASSSQAGGLYEQFF
DNA: TGTGCCAGCAGCTCCCAAGCGGGAGGGCTCTATGAGCAGTTCTTC

size: .
D: TRBD2
length: 15
J: TRBJ2-3
V: TRBV18
CDR3: CASSPKREPPDTQYF
DNA: TGTGCCAGCTCACCTAAGCGGGAGCCCCCAGATACGCAGTATTTT

size: .
D: TRBD2
length: 14
J: TRBJ2-5
V: TRBV20-1
CDR3: CSPTSGGARETQYF
DNA: TGCAGCCCGACTAGCGGGGGGGCCCGGGAGACCCAGTACTTC

size: few
D: .
length: 15
J: TRBJ2-1
V: TRBV9
CDR3: CASSPEQGSYNEQFF
DNA: TGTGCCAGCAGCCCTGAGCAGGGCTCCTACAATGAGCAGTTCTTC

size: few
D: .
length: 12
J: TRBJ1-2
V: TRBV6-1
CDR3: CASSEGKYGYTF
DNA: TGTGCCAGCAGTGAAGGGAAGTATGGCTACACCTTC

size: few
D: .
length: 17
J: TRBJ2-1
V: TRBV10-2
CDR3: CASSGGYGGNSYNEQFF
DNA: TGCGCCAGCAGTGGAGGTTATGGGGGGAACTCCTACAATGAGCAGTTCTTC

size: .
D: TRBD1
length: 15
J: TRBJ1-3
V: TRBV12-3/TRBV12-4
CDR3: CASSLGTASGNTIYF
DNA: TGTGCCAGCAGCCTAGGGACAGCCTCTGGAAACACCATATATTTT

size: .
D: .
length: 14
J: TRBJ2-5
V: TRBV15
CDR3: CATSTQLVGETQYF
DNA: TGTGCCACCAGCACCCAGCTGGTAGGGGAGACCCAGTACTTC

size: few
D: TRBD2
length: 13
J: TRBJ2-3
V: TRBV3-1
CDR3: CATRAGGTDTQYF
DNA: TGTGCCACCCGGGCGGGGGGCACAGATACGCAGTATTTT

size: .
D: .
length: 12
J: TRBJ2-5
V: TRBV20-1
CDR3: CSAEGVRETQYF
DNA: TGCAGTGCCGAGGGGGTACGTGAGACCCAGTACTTC

size: .
D: .
length: 16
J: TRBJ2-5
V: TRBV7-9
CDR3: CASSLGGEGGIEEQYF
DNA: TGTGCCAGCAGCCTGGGGGGAGAGGGGGGCATCGAGGAGCAGTACTTC

size: .
D: .
length: 15
J: TRBJ1-6
V: TRBV21-1
CDR3: CASSKRKWIISPLHF
DNA: TGTGCCAGCAGCAAAAGGAAGTGGATCATCTCACCCCTCCACTTT

size: .
D: .
length: 11
J: TRBJ1-1
V: TRBV30
CDR3: CACLDVTEAFF
DNA: TGTGCCTGTCTGGACGTCACTGAAGCTTTCTTT

size: .
D: TRBD2
length: 14
J: TRBJ2-7
V: TRBV14
CDR3: CASSQGGTTHEQYF
DNA: TGTGCCAGCAGCCAAGGAGGGACTACCCACGAGCAGTACTTC

size: many
D: .
length: 14
J: TRBJ2-7
V: TRBV7-9
CDR3: CASSLLGQDYEQYF
DNA: TGTGCCAGCAGCTTACTGGGTCAGGACTACGAGCAGTACTTC

size: .
D: .
length: 15
J: TRBJ2-1
V: TRBV20-1
CDR3: CSASGASGVPGEQFF
DNA: TGCAGTGCCTCGGGGGCTAGCGGAGTCCCAGGGGAGCAGTTCTTC

size: .
D: .
length: 14
J: TRBJ1-6
V: TRBV4-2
CDR3: CASSQDGLVPPLHF
DNA: TGTGCCAGCAGCCAAGACGGTCTGGTACCACCCCTCCACTTT

size: .
D: TRBD2
length: 15
J: TRBJ2-5
V: TRBV11-2
CDR3: CASSLGTSGAKTQYF
DNA: TGTGCCAGCAGCTTAGGGACTAGCGGGGCGAAGACCCAGTACTTC

size: few
D: TRBD2
length: 15
J: TRBJ2-5
V: TRBV11-2
CDR3: CATSDGQRGRETQYF
DNA: TGTGCCACTTCCGACGGCCAGCGGGGGCGGGAGACCCAGTACTTC

size: few
D: .
length: 13
J: TRBJ2-3
V: TRBV29-1
CDR3: CSGRDLFTDTQYF
DNA: TGCAGCGGCCGGGACTTGTTCACAGATACGCAGTATTTT

size: .
D: .
length: 15
J: TRBJ1-1
V: TRBV4-2
CDR3: CACSPSDGVGTEAFF
DNA: TGTGCCTGCAGCCCGTCGGACGGTGTTGGGACTGAAGCTTTCTTT

size: few
D: TRBD2
length: 17
J: TRBJ2-5
V: TRBV7-8
CDR3: CASSRSGGGAWQETQYF
DNA: TGTGCCAGCAGCCGGTCGGGAGGGGGGGCATGGCAGGAGACCCAGTACTTC

size: .
D: .
length: 13
J: TRBJ2-3
V: TRBV5-1
CDR3: CASSSLVSDTQYF
DNA: TGCGCCAGCAGCTCGCTAGTGTCAGATACGCAGTATTTT

size: .
D: .
length: 13
J: TRBJ1-4
V: TRBV2
CDR3: CASRRASNEKLFF
DNA: TGTGCCAGCAGGCGGGCGAGTAATGAAAAACTGTTTTTT

size: .
D: TRBD1
length: 18
J: TRBJ1-5
V: TRBV2
CDR3: CASSIRGSHFESNQPQHF
DNA: TGTGCCAGCTCCATCAGGGGGTCTCACTTTGAAAGCAATCAGCCCCAGCATTTT

size: .
D: .
length: 14
J: TRBJ2-7
V: TRBV7-3
CDR3: CASSLDRLPYEQYF
DNA: TGTGCCAGCAGCTTGGACCGCCTTCCCTACGAGCAGTACTTC

size: .
D: TRBD1
length: 14
J: TRBJ2-7
V: TRBV5-1
CDR3: CVSSGGQGAYEQYF
DNA: TGCGTCAGCAGCGGGGGACAGGGGGCTTACGAGCAGTACTTC

size: .
D: .
length: 13
J: TRBJ1-4
V: TRBV5-1
CDR3: CASSYDDNEKLFF
DNA: TGCGCCAGCAGCTATGACGATAATGAAAAACTGTTTTTT

size: .
D: TRBD2
length: 16
J: TRBJ2-1
V: TRBV3-1
CDR3: CASSQGELAGPNEQFF
DNA: TGTGCCAGCAGCCAAGGAGAACTAGCGGGGCCCAATGAGCAGTTCTTC